One and the same sample provided the 27 T cell receptor beta chains below, sequenced in a study of response to subunit inactivated influenza vaccine. TCRdb reprocessed the RT-PCR reads via MiXCR and lists one record per CDR3 protein. The sample has around 480,000 distinct CDR3 sequences; 15% to 20% are singletons. This material consisted of CD4+ T cells sorted from PBMCs, taken less than 30 months after vaccination. These receptors originate from a man aged 45-69 years who received an inactivated influenza vaccine.

Ten or more counts support this clonotype. The chain joins TRBV19 to TRBJ2-7, with unresolved D. There are 13 residues in the CDR3. V was shortened by 1 base and J by 7 bases, with 11 bases between the two germline ends. In germline, CDR1 is LNHDA, CDR2 SQIVND (reference sequence). The CDR3, as DNA: TGTGCCAGTAGTATAGGTCCGGGCTTGGAGCAGTACTTC. Translation gives CASSIGPGLEQYF.

V gene TRBV12-3 or TRBV12-4 combines with J gene TRBJ2-7; 10 bases align to TRBD2. This CDR3 is built from 15 residues. V dropped 6 bases and J dropped 4; count of bases not matched to a gene: 9. CDR3 sequence (DNA): TGTGCCAGCAGAGACACCGGGACTAGCGCTTACGAGCAGTACTTC. Protein sequence: CASRDTGTSAYEQYF.

This clonotype was observed a handful of times. CDR3 coding DNA: TGTGCCAGCGGGACCTACGAGCAGTACTTC. It is translated as CASGTYEQYF. The genes are TRBV6-1 and TRBJ2-7; the D is unclear. There are 10 residues in the CDR3. Per the germline V gene, CDR1 is MNHNS and CDR2 is SASEGT. Trimming shortened V by 8 bases and J by 2 bases, and 4 bases separated the two germline ends.

The chain couples TRBV11-2 to TRBJ2-6; TRBD2 agrees at 7 bases. Trimming at V came to 6 bases and at J to 2 bases, leaving 16 bases not matched to a gene. The CDR3 consists of 19 residues. CDR1 and CDR2 from the germline V gene are SGHAT and FQNNGV. CDR3 nucleotide sequence: TGTGCCAGCAGTACGGTGGGGAGGGCATCCTTGCCTGGGGCCAACGTCCTGACTTTC. Its protein product is CASSTVGRASLPGANVLTF.

The DNA for the CDR3 is TGTGCCAGCAGCTTAGGACACAATAGGGAGGCTTTCTTT. Translated: CASSLGHNREAFF. This sequence joins TRBV7-2 and TRBJ1-1; the D is unclear. CDR3 length equals 13 residues. CDR1 is SGHTA, CDR2 FQGNSA, per germline. The V end lost 1 base, the J end lost 11 bases, and 14 bases lay between the germline ends.

This CDR3 reads CASSPQGLTDTQYF. The DNA for the CDR3 is TGTGCCAGCTCACCTCAGGGGCTCACAGATACGCAGTATTTT. The chain carries TRBV18 and TRBJ2-3; weak D call: TRBD1 (6 bases). Germline CDR1 reads KGHSH; CDR2 reads LQKENI. V shed 3 bases and J shed 2 bases, with 9 bases lying between them. This CDR3 contains 14 residues.

In this sample, this clonotype turned up a few times. V is TRBV7-2 and J is TRBJ2-2; D may match TRBD1 or TRBD2 (6 bases each). V was clipped by 1 base and J by 3 bases, with 12 bases between them. The CDR3 has 16 amino acids. Germline lookup yields CDR1 SGHTA and CDR2 FQGNSA. The CDR3 bases are TGTGCCAGCAGCTTAGTTCGGGGGCTGGACACCGGGGAGCTGTTTTTT. As protein: CASSLVRGLDTGELFF.

This clonotype was observed a few times. V and J are TRBV28 and TRBJ2-7; 8 bases align to TRBD1. V was clipped by 11 bases and J by 3 bases; unmatched bases: 3. The germline V gene has CDR1 MDHEN and CDR2 SYDVKM. The CDR3 covers 11 residues. CDR3 sequence reads: CAAGQGYEQYF. The CDR3, as DNA: TGTGCCGCAGGACAGGGCTACGAGCAGTACTTC.

This clonotype showed up just a few times. This chain connects TRBV4-2 to TRBJ1-6, with unresolved D. CDR1 is LGHNA and CDR2 is YNFKEQ in the germline V gene. V lost 0 bases and J 7 bases, leaving 10 bases between the germline ends. The CDR3 runs 15 residues. CDR3 loop: CASSQDDGKNSPLHF. The CDR3, as DNA: TGTGCCAGCAGCCAAGATGACGGGAAAAATTCACCCCTCCACTTT.

This clonotype showed up just a few times. The chain recombines TRBV19 with TRBJ2-7, with 7 bases identical to TRBD2. Looked up from germline, CDR1 is LNHDA and CDR2 is SQIVND (reference sequence). The CDR3 contains 14 residues. Losses at the gene ends were 5 bases for V and 0 bases for J; bases not matched to a gene: 4. In DNA, the CDR3 is TGTGCCAGTAGTCGGACTAGGAACTCCTACGAGCAGTACTTC. Protein sequence: CASSRTRNSYEQYF.

This clonotype came up a few times. The chain carries TRBV6-1 and TRBJ2-3; perhaps TRBD2 as D (5 bases). Germline V gives CDR1 MNHNS, CDR2 SASEGT. The CDR3 loop spans 13 amino acids. V was pared by 6 bases and J by 4 bases, with 11 bases between. CDR3 sequence: CASRVPGSDTQYF. The CDR3 coding sequence is TGTGCCAGCAGAGTCCCGGGGTCAGATACGCAGTATTTT.

There are a few counts of this clonotype. CDR3 nucleotide sequence: TGTGCCAGCAGTTTAATTCACAGGTCTAACTATGGCTACACCTTC. The encoded protein is CASSLIHRSNYGYTF. The chain combines TRBV12-3 or TRBV12-4 with TRBJ1-2; maybe TRBD1 (5 bases). The CDR3 is 15 amino acids. V was cut by 2 bases and J by 0 bases, with 10 bases left in between.

The chain employs TRBV5-1 and TRBJ2-2, with 8 bases lining up with TRBD2. The germline gives CDR1 SGHRS, CDR2 YFSETQ. The CDR3 runs to 17 residues. V shed 4 bases, J shed 15 bases, and the junction held 23 bases outside the gene matches. CDR3 nucleotides: TGCGCCAGCAGCCCGGGGACTAGGATGACTACCGGGGATTGGTTGTTTTTT. Amino acids: CASSPGTRMTTGDWLFF.

This clonotype was found many times. This chain connects TRBV10-3 to TRBJ2-3, with 7 positions matching TRBD2. CDR3 length: 16 residues. CDR1 and CDR2 from the germline V gene are ENHRY and SYGVKD. V dropped 10 bases and J dropped 3; count of bases not matched to a gene: 16. For the CDR3, the DNA is TGTGCCACACGAAGCGGGGCGGGAGTCGGAACAGATACGCAGTATTTT. Its translation: CATRSGAGVGTDTQYF.

This clonotype was picked up a small number of times. The chain employs TRBV3-1 and TRBJ2-3; D gene unclear. This CDR3 comprises 14 residues. The germline V gene encodes CDR1 LGHDT and CDR2 YNNKEL (reference sequence). V was trimmed by 1 base and J by 5 bases, leaving 10 bases between them. This CDR3 reads CASSQVGMGDTQYF. The CDR3 DNA reads as TGTGCCAGCAGCCAAGTGGGGATGGGAGATACGCAGTATTTT.

This clonotype has ten or more counts. The genes are TRBV12-3 or TRBV12-4 and TRBJ1-3, with D unclear. The V and J ends lost 3 bases and 3 bases respectively, with 6 bases between them. The length of the CDR3 is 13 residues. The CDR3 bases are TGTGCCAGCAGTTTCGAAGTTGGAAACACCATATATTTT. This sequence encodes CASSFEVGNTIYF.

This clonotype has more than one count but fewer than ten. The chain combines TRBV12-3 or TRBV12-4 with TRBJ2-7, with D unresolved. Trimming took 4 bases from V and 2 from J, leaving 12 bases between them. The CDR3 has 14 residues. CDR3 nucleotide sequence: TGTGCCAGCAGTTCCAGCCCGGCCACCTACGAGCAGTACTTC. Translation gives CASSSSPATYEQYF.

This clonotype was recorded at least ten times. V gene TRBV20-1 combines with J gene TRBJ1-1; D is uncertain. Per the germline V gene, CDR1 is DFQATT and CDR2 is SNEGSKA (reference sequence). V was clipped by 5 bases and J by 4 bases, with 14 bases between them. The CDR3 contains 13 residues. The chain's CDR3 is CSAPPWTGTEAFF. The CDR3 bases are TGCAGTGCTCCCCCCTGGACGGGCACTGAAGCTTTCTTT.

A few counts support this clonotype. This chain connects TRBV7-6 to TRBJ2-3; D is unclear. V gave up 5 bases and J gave up 11 bases, with 17 bases separating them. This CDR3 contains 13 residues. Germline CDR1 and CDR2: SGHVS and FNYEAQ. The CDR3, as DNA: TGTGCCAGCAGCCCTAGTATTAATTTGGGGCAGTATTTT. As protein: CASSPSINLGQYF.

This chain links TRBV12-3 or TRBV12-4 with TRBJ2-3; no definite D call. Trimming shortened V by 7 bases and J by 0 bases, and 8 bases separated the two germline ends. CDR3 length: 13 residues. CDR3 protein: CASKRHSTDTQYF. CDR3 DNA sequence: TGTGCCAGCAAACGACACAGCACAGATACGCAGTATTTT.

This clonotype has just a few counts. The chain joins TRBV21-1 to TRBJ2-1. TRBV21-1 is assigned pseudogene status. The CDR3 length is 16 residues. CDR3 bases: TGTGCCAGCAGCAAAGTTAAACAGAGCTCCTACAATGAGCAGTTCTTC. This translates into CASSKVKQSSYNEQFF.

This clonotype was counted ten times or more. V usage is TRBV5-1 and J usage is TRBJ1-1, with a tentative D call TRBD1 (6 bases). The CDR3 length is 15 residues. Looked up from germline, CDR1 is SGHRS and CDR2 is YFSETQ. Trimming removed 3 bases at V and 1 base at J, with 13 bases between. CDR3 bases: TGCGCCAGCAGCTGGATCGGGACACCGAACACTGAAGCTTTCTTT. Its translation is CASSWIGTPNTEAFF.

The chain carries TRBV20-1 and TRBJ2-7; weak D call: TRBD2 (6 bases). V lost 5 bases, J lost 4 bases, and 15 bases lay in between. This CDR3 has 13 amino acids. Germline lookup yields CDR1 DFQATT and CDR2 SNEGSKA (reference sequence). The CDR3 bases are TGCAGTGCTGCCCCGGCGGGGCGGTACGAGCAGTACTTC. It is translated as CSAAPAGRYEQYF.

V is TRBV28 and J is TRBJ2-7; perhaps D is TRBD1 or TRBD2 (5 bases each). V lost 5 bases and J lost 4, with 18 bases in between. The CDR3 has 15 residues. Germline-derived CDR1 and CDR2 are MDHEN and SYDVKM. Here the CDR3 DNA reads TGTGCCAGCAGTGGACTCCAGGGACCAATTTACGAGCAGTACTTC. Amino acids: CASSGLQGPIYEQYF.

This clonotype was observed a few times. The rearrangement links TRBV12-3 or TRBV12-4 to TRBJ2-3, with D perhaps matching TRBD1 (5 bases). This CDR3 region has 14 residues. V was clipped by 6 bases and J by 4 bases, with 14 bases between them. This chain's CDR3 is CASSPSQGPDTQYF. CDR3 DNA: TGTGCCAGCAGCCCGTCCCAGGGCCCAGATACGCAGTATTTT.

Ten or more counts support this clonotype. The genes are TRBV5-6 and TRBJ2-3, with 10 bases fitting TRBD2. The CDR3 sequence is 14 residues long. Trimming removed 5 bases from V and 6 bases from J; junction bases left unmatched: 6. Germline V gene sequence: CDR1 SGHDT, CDR2 YYEEEE. The CDR3 bases are TGTGCCAGCAGACCTAGCGGGAGAGGGGATACGCAGTATTTT. This gives the protein CASRPSGRGDTQYF.

The chain links TRBV6-2 or TRBV6-3 to TRBJ1-5, with D maybe TRBD1 (6 bases). The CDR3 has 15 amino acids. In germline, CDR1 is MNHEY, CDR2 SVGEGT. V lost 6 bases, J lost 6 bases, and 18 bases lay in between. The CDR3 loop reads CASSRMTGSGQPQHF. The CDR3 DNA sequence: TGTGCCAGCAGCAGGATGACAGGTTCTGGTCAGCCCCAGCATTTT.